This T cell receptor (beta chain) came from a study of blood T cell repertoires in COVID-19 (dated by TCRdb to 2020 to 2021). Background for the entire study: Collaborator samples came from the United States, Italy and Spain and covered acute and convalescent phases of COVID-19. The samples were drawn from the first 160 participants of the ongoing ImmuneRACE study and from about 1,200 subjects provided by 6 global collaborators. HLA class I and class II types, where available, came from metadata supplied by the sample provider rather than from assay-based typing. A de-identified subject ID, COVID-19 status, age in years and sex were almost always included in the sample metadata. Deeply sampled blood TCRbeta repertoires from subjects exposed to, actively infected with, or recovered from COVID-19 were included in the dataset. The material from the prospective study consisted of cDNA or gDNA derived from T cells, B-cell-depleted T cells, or PBMCs. The repertoires were released in a freely available public database intended as a resource for research on the immune response to SARS-CoV-2.

General study outcomes and caveats: The amount of clinical and demographic metadata varied by source and participant and was provided uncurated.

Each collaborating institution followed its own protocols to collect whole blood in K2EDTA tubes. For TCRbeta analysis, collaborator samples were shipped as frozen whole blood, as isolated PBMCs, or as DNA extracted from either sample type. The CDR3 numbers 16 residues from cysteine through phenylalanine. Kept here is only the CDR3 DNA, which spans 48 bases and is read in frame from base 1. For this chain, trimming is 5 bases at the V end and 5 bases at the J end, and the number of junction bases without a gene match is 14. The germline V gene (reference sequence) gives CDR1 as SEHNR and CDR2 as FQNEAQ. TCRbeta CDR3 regions were amplified from genomic DNA using the immunoSEQ Assay, a bias-controlled multiplex PCR. Regarding the original processing steps: Nucleated cell counts per sample were estimated from amplification of reference gene primers within the assay. Sequence reads were collapsed and filtered to measure the absolute abundance of every unique TCRbeta CDR3 rearrangement. For each sample, productive Simpson clonality was calculated as the square root of Simpson's diversity index over productive rearrangements. TCRdb's version of the immuneACCESS table is confined to in-frame rearrangements and falls short of the full clone set. An unresolved V gene accounts for under half of the shortfall where checked; the remainder is of unknown origin. V and J calls and clone size are given by that table; D and trimming were obtained from the DNA. In all, the sample holds tens of thousands of clones, and 80% of those were seen once. About 19% of the sample belongs to the ten largest clones.

In regard to this clone: It lacks a known antigen. It has no much larger one-base neighbor in the sample; base qualities were not kept.

Sample: peripheral blood. This TCR came from a woman of 80 years or more with acute or convalescent COVID-19. This sequence uses TRBV7-9 and TRBJ2-7; 8 middle bases align to TRBD2. The CDR3 protein sequence reads: CASSPEGAGGRDEQYF. In nucleotides, the sequence is TGTGCCAGCAGCCCAGAAGGTGCGGGAGGCCGGGACGAGCAGTACTTC.